This T cell receptor (beta chain) was sequenced in a study of blood T cells in healthy people across ages. Alongside a J-beta primer mix, a sample-barcoded 5' primer served in a second PCR lasting 7 to 11 cycles. TCRdb ran MiXCR on the 5' RACE reads and lists one entry per CDR3 protein. The sample has around 1,100,000 distinct CDR3 sequences, roughly two fifths seen once. This clonotype has just a few counts. The CDR3 is made up of 13 amino acids. V dropped 1 base and J dropped 10; count of bases not matched to a gene: 9. In germline, CDR1 is DFQATT, CDR2 SNEGSKA (reference sequence). Sequencing input: blood. V is TRBV20-1 and J is TRBJ1-1; the match to TRBD1 covers 7 bases. The sequence was collected from a man aged 18 to 30 in good health. CDR3 loop: CSARGVGGRGAFF. The CDR3 DNA sequence: TGCAGTGCTAGAGGGGTAGGGGGCAGGGGAGCTTTCTTT.